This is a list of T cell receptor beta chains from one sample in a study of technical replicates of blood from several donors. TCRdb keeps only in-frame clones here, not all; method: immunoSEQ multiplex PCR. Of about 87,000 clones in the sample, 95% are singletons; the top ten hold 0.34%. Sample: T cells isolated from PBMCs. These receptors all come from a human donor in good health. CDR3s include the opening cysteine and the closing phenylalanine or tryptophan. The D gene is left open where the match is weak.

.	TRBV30	CAWSPRSGLTGELFF
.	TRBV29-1	CSVRGSGANVLTF
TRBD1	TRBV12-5	CASALQQGISYNEQFF
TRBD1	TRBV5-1	CASSLGQGAQRLFF
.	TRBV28	CASSDPGLSYNEQFF
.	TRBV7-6	CASSLEAGSFYGYTF
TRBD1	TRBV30	CALRTGGDGYTF
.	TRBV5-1	CASSLGGQAYEQYF
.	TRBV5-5	CASSLDGTNEKLFF
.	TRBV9	CASSPSGGDGGNTIYF
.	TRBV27	CASSLGGRLYNEQFF